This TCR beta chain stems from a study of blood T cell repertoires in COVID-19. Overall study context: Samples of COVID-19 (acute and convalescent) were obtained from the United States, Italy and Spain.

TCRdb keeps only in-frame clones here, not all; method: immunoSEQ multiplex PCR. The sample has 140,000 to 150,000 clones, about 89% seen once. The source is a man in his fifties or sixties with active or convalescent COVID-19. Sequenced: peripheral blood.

The chain's CDR3 is CASSQEWTGGQDTQYF. In nucleotides, the CDR3 is TGCGCCAGCAGCCAAGAGTGGACAGGGGGCCAAGATACGCAGTATTTT. The V call is TRBV4-1, the J call TRBJ2-3, with 11 bases aligning to TRBD1. CDR1 and CDR2 (germline): MGHRA, YSYEKL. With 0 bases clipped from V and 5 bases from J, the junction kept 4 bases outside the gene matches. This CDR3 spans 16 amino acids.